Described below is a single T cell receptor beta chain sequence and its context. This record belongs to a study of blood T cell repertoires in COVID-19. This CDR3 has 15 amino acids. V trimming: 3 bases; J trimming: 4 bases; junction bases outside the gene matches: 8. CDR1 is SNHLY and CDR2 is FYNNEI in the germline V gene. Only in-frame clones appear in the TCRdb table, and some are missing; sequencing was by immunoSEQ multiplex PCR. The data hold a few hundred thousand clones, with roughly nine tenths observed a single time. The chain recombines TRBV2 with TRBJ1-2; 7 bases are a match to TRBD1. The origin of this receptor is a woman aged 18-29 years who had recovered from COVID-19. The material sequenced was PBMCs or T cells enriched from blood (not recorded which). CDR3 bases: TGTGCCAGCAGTGATACGACAGGGCGTATCTATGGCTACACCTTC. Protein product: CASSDTTGRIYGYTF.